This T cell receptor (beta chain) was captured by sequencing in a study of vaccination and CD4 T cells after COVID-19. Study overall: Each participant was administered two doses of a vaccine, which was either BNT162b2 or mRNA-1273.

Oncomine TCR Beta short-read sequencing was applied to DNA from cultured CD4+ T cells. TCRdb reanalysed the PCR reads using MiXCR and keeps one entry per CDR3 protein. This table holds more than 20,000 distinct CDR3 sequences, approximately 40% found once. As to this clonotype: Its antigen is still unknown.

Treatment of the sample: roughly ten-day PBMC culture with coronavirus spike peptide pools or control peptides (ViraFEST assay). CDR1 and CDR2 (germline): SGHVS, FNYEAQ. The CDR3 length is 14 residues. V was pared by 1 base and J by 3 bases, with 7 bases between. The source of this sequence is a human donor who had recovered from COVID-19. The V gene is TRBV7-6, the J gene TRBJ1-3; D is undetermined. Input material: CD4+ T cells from blood, cultured in vitro. CDR3 loop: CASSLGLVGNTIYF. The CDR3, as DNA: TGTGCCAGCAGCTTAGGTCTGGTTGGAAACACCATATATTTT. Combining the CDR3 with reference TRBV7-6 and TRBJ1-3 gives the whole variable domain GAGVSQSPRYKVTKRGQDVALRCDPISGHVSLYWYRQALGQGPEFLTYFNYEAQQDKSGLPNDRFSAERPEGSISTLTIQRTEQRDSAMYRCASSLGLVGNTIYFGEGSWLTVV.